This TCR beta chain was sequenced for a study of radiation and T cells in renal cell carcinoma. Produced via immunoSEQ multiplex PCR; TCRdb's table is partial and in-frame only. This sample yields 120,000 to 150,000 clones, of which over 80% are seen a single time; roughly 25% belongs to the top ten. General study points: Baseline intratumoral clonotype presence is unknown without pretreatment biopsies. From baseline, blood top tumor clonotypes peaked at 2 weeks post-radiation.

The CDR3 sequence is 14 residues long. V lost 4 bases to trimming and J lost 0 bases, with 9 bases between them. Germline V gene data show CDR1 as LNHDA and CDR2 as SQIVND (reference sequence). Details on this clone: Antigen specificity is unknown.

As to time point: baseline pretreatment blood. The treatment here: 15 Gy SBRT to primary tumor, nephrectomy 4 weeks later. Serial blood draws occurred at baseline and 2 and 4 weeks post-SBRT. Clear cell pathology was present in this patient's renal cell carcinoma. The sample consisted of blood, taken from a patient whose treatment included radiotherapy and nephrectomy. The V call is TRBV19, the J call TRBJ1-1; D is ambiguous. The TCR was taken from a woman between 45 and 60 years old with renal cell carcinoma. CDR3 sequence (DNA): TGTGCCAGTAGTAATCGGGCCATGAACACTGAAGCTTTCTTT. This gives the protein CASSNRAMNTEAFF.